This T cell receptor (beta chain) was found in a study of T cell repertoires in cytomegalovirus infection. The V and J ends lost 4 bases and 1 base respectively, with 10 bases between them. CDR1 and CDR2 from the germline V gene are SGHTA and FQGNSA. The CDR3 extends over 14 amino acids. This clonotype was seen only a few times. TCRdb processed the reads anew with MiXCR; each CDR3 protein has one entry. The repertoire holds approximately 500,000 distinct CDR3 sequences, with around 27% as singletons. This TCR derives from a human donor in good health (CMV status not recorded). Some clones in this sample may be carry-over from other donors' samples. The rearrangement joins TRBV7-2 to TRBJ2-5; D unresolved. Sequences were obtained from PBMCs. CDR3 coding DNA: TGTGCCAGCAGCTCGGGCTCGCTCCAAGAGACCCAGTACTTC. Translating it yields CASSSGSLQETQYF.